This T cell receptor beta chain was identified during a study of cytotoxic CD8 clonotypes in ibrutinib-treated CLL. Study overall: Partial response was seen in approximately 25 patients and complete response in 2; after median around 5.5 years, about 14 stayed remitted, around 12 progressed.

Using immunoSEQ multiplex PCR, the repertoire was profiled, and TCRdb retains in-frame clones only, with some absent. Of 110,000 to 150,000 clones listed, 76% are singletons. The CDR3 has 13 amino acids. V lost 5 bases to trimming and J lost 9 bases, with 14 bases between them. The V gene's germline CDR1 is SGHAT and CDR2 FQNNGV. This sequence originates from a human donor with chronic lymphocytic leukemia. This chain links TRBV11-2 with TRBJ2-1; D ambiguous. The source was PBMCs, collected after 24 months of ibrutinib treatment. The CDR3 DNA sequence: TGTGCCAGCAGCCCCGGGTCGAAGGGTGAGCAGTTCTTC. This gives the protein CASSPGSKGEQFF.